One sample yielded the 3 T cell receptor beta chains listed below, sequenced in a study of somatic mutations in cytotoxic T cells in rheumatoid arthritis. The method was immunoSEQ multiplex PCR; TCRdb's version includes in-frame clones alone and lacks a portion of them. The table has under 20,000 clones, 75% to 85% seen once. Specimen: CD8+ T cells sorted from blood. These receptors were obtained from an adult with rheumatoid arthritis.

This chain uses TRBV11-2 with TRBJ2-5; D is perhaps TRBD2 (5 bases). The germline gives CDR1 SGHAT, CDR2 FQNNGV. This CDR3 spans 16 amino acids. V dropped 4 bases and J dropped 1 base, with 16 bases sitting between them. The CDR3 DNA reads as TGTGCCAGCAGCTCAACCCGCGGGCGTTCCCAAGAGACCCAGTACTTC. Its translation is CASSSTRGRSQETQYF.

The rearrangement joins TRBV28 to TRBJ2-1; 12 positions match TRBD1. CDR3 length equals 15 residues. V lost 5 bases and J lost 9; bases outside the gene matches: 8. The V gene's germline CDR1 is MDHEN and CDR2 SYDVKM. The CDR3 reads CASSAVGQGASEQFF. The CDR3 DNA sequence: TGTGCCAGCAGTGCCGTGGGACAGGGGGCCAGTGAGCAGTTCTTC.

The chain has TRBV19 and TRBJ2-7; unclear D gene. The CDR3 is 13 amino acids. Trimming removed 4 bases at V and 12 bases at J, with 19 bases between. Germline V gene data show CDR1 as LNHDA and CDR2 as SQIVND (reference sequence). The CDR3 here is CASSTSLGNFPYF. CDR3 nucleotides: TGTGCCAGTAGTACGTCATTAGGTAATTTTCCGTACTTC. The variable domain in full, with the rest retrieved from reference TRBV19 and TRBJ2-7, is DGGITQSPKYLFRKEGQNVTLSCEQNLNHDAMYWYRQDPGQGLRLIYYSQIVNDFQKGDIAEGYSVSREKKESFPLTVTSAQKNPTAFYLCASSTSLGNFPYFGPGTRLTVT.